The 29 T cell receptor beta chains in this list originate from one sample, sequenced in a study of shared clonotypes between healthy human individuals. This table comes from immunoSEQ multiplex PCR, and its TCRdb copy is limited to in-frame clones, with some not included. Counted here are about 320,000 clones, roughly 84% occurring once; the ten biggest clones make up about 17%. The specimen sequenced was memory CD8+ T cells sorted from blood. Subset denoted: CD45RO+ cells pooled with CCR7-negative TemRA cells. The receptors were gathered from a young man in good health.

The chain carries TRBV4-1 and TRBJ2-7, with 7 bases matching TRBD2. Germline CDR1 MGHRA, CDR2 YSYEKL. V gave up 1 base and J gave up 3 bases; unmatched junction bases: 12. There are 17 residues in the CDR3. The CDR3 DNA reads as TGCGCCAGCAGCCAAGTCCCTAGCGGCCAATCTAACTACGAGCAGTACTTC. Its protein is CASSQVPSGQSNYEQYF.

The chain employs TRBV27 and TRBJ1-5; TRBD1 might be the D (5 bases). This CDR3 spans 16 amino acids. V lost 7 bases to trimming and J lost 2 bases, with 18 bases between them. Germline CDR1 and CDR2: MNHEY and SMNVEV (reference sequence). The CDR3 DNA reads TGTGCCAGCACTTGGGGTATGGGGGAGGGCAATCAGCCCCAGCATTTT. Encoded protein: CASTWGMGEGNQPQHF.

The chain couples TRBV5-1 to TRBJ1-1; 9 bases are shared with TRBD1. This CDR3 contains 15 residues. Germline assignment: CDR1 SGHRS and CDR2 YFSETQ. Germline trimming cut 4 bases from V and 1 base from J; bases unmatched to any gene: 5. The CDR3 loop is CASSPWDRANTEAFF. The CDR3 nucleotides read TGCGCCAGCAGCCCGTGGGACAGGGCGAACACTGAAGCTTTCTTT.

This chain joins TRBV2 and TRBJ2-6; D is perhaps TRBD1 or TRBD2 (5 bases each). This CDR3 has 16 amino acids. The V gene's germline CDR1 is SNHLY and CDR2 FYNNEI. V gave up 0 bases and J gave up 1 base, with 7 bases separating them. The CDR3 spells CASSEAWGSGANVLTF. CDR3 in DNA: TGTGCCAGCAGTGAAGCTTGGGGGTCTGGGGCCAACGTCCTGACTTTC.

This clone came up once. This sequence joins TRBV7-2 and TRBJ2-1, with D tentatively TRBD1 or TRBD2 (5 bases each). V was trimmed by 0 bases and J by 1 base, leaving 10 bases between them. From germline, CDR1 is SGHTA and CDR2 FQGNSA. The CDR3 loop spans 16 amino acids. The CDR3 DNA sequence: TGTGCCAGCAGCTTAGCGGGACGGGGTTCCTACAATGAGCAGTTCTTC. Its translation is CASSLAGRGSYNEQFF.

This clone came up a few times. The genes are TRBV19 and TRBJ2-3; D is possibly TRBD2 (6 bases). Looked up from germline, CDR1 is LNHDA and CDR2 is SQIVND (reference sequence). The CDR3 is made up of 15 amino acids. V lost 7 bases to trimming and J lost 3 bases, with 17 bases between them. CDR3 sequence: CASKAMASDTDTQYF. Written as DNA, the CDR3 is TGTGCCAGTAAGGCCATGGCTAGCGATACAGATACGCAGTATTTT.

The CDR3 region is CASSSRDRRNTEAFF. Written as DNA, the CDR3 is TGTGCCAGCAGCTCACGGGACAGGAGAAACACTGAAGCTTTCTTT. The V and J genes are TRBV11-3 and TRBJ1-1; 8 bases map to TRBD1. This CDR3 is built from 15 residues. J was trimmed by 2 bases and V by 4 bases; bases with no gene match: 6. Germline V lookup: CDR1 SGHNT, CDR2 YENEEA. Full variable domain (outside the CDR3, taken from reference TRBV11-3 and TRBJ1-1): EAGVVQSPRYKIIEKKQPVAFWCNPISGHNTLYWYLQNLGQGPELLIRYENEEAVDDSQLPKDRFSAERLKGVDSTLKIQPAELGDSAVYLCASSSRDRRNTEAFFGQGTRLTVV.

This chain connects TRBV4-2 to TRBJ1-1; D call uncertain. Germline V gene lookup returns CDR1 LGHNA and CDR2 YNFKEQ. The CDR3 covers 16 residues. V was shortened by 0 bases and J by 0 bases, with 11 bases between the two germline ends. The CDR3 coding sequence is TGTGCCAGCAGCCAAGAGGACGGATTCATGAACACTGAAGCTTTCTTT. Its translation is CASSQEDGFMNTEAFF.

The V call is TRBV5-3, the J call TRBJ2-4, with a weak D call TRBD1 (6 bases). TRBV5-3 is placed among ORFs of uncertain function. Trimming took 0 bases from V and 5 from J, leaving 15 bases between them. This CDR3 comprises 16 residues. CDR3 in amino acids: CARSLVWGRRENIQYF. CDR3 coding DNA: TGTGCCAGAAGCTTGGTTTGGGGGCGCCGGGAAAACATTCAGTACTTC.

This chain links TRBV29-1 with TRBJ2-2, with D hard to call. The germline CDR1 and CDR2 sequences are SQVTM and ANQGSEA. The CDR3 is 12 residues long. V shed 3 bases and J shed 6 bases, with 8 bases lying between them. The CDR3 DNA sequence: TGCAGCGTTGACAGGACGGCCGGGGAGCTGTTTTTT. This translates into CSVDRTAGELFF.

The chain links TRBV7-9 to TRBJ2-5, with 12 bases matching TRBD2. The J segment lost 5 bases and the V segment lost 4 bases, leaving 8 bases of the junction unmatched. The germline CDR1 and CDR2 sequences are SEHNR and FQNEAQ (reference sequence). CDR3 length equals 16 residues. The CDR3 here is CASSSLAGGPRETQYF. CDR3 nucleotide sequence: TGTGCCAGCAGCTCCCTAGCGGGGGGGCCGAGGGAGACCCAGTACTTC.

V and J are TRBV5-5 and TRBJ1-1; tentative D call: TRBD1 (6 bases). V was shortened by 2 bases and J by 0 bases, with 17 bases between the two germline ends. The CDR3 is made up of 17 amino acids. Germline values: CDR1 SGHKS, CDR2 YYEKEE (reference sequence). The CDR3 here is CASSLPLQGTLNTEAFF. CDR3 DNA: TGTGCCAGCAGCTTACCACTACAGGGAACGTTGAACACTGAAGCTTTCTTT.

The chain employs TRBV2 and TRBJ1-2; the match to TRBD1 covers 8 bases. The CDR3 has 11 residues. The germline CDR1 and CDR2 sequences are SNHLY and FYNNEI. The ends lost 6 bases at V and 12 bases at J; junction bases unmatched: 6. CDR3 DNA sequence: TGTGCCAGCAGGAGACAGGGGTGGGACACCTTC. Protein: CASRRQGWDTF.

This clone occurred many times. The gene calls are TRBV29-1 and TRBJ1-3; possible D gene TRBD1, 5 bases. This CDR3 region has 13 residues. The V gene's germline CDR1 is SQVTM and CDR2 ANQGSEA. V shed 7 bases and J shed 5 bases, with 15 bases lying between them. The CDR3 DNA is TGCAGCGCCCACGAAGGGACCCGAAACACCATATATTTT. Protein sequence: CSAHEGTRNTIYF.

This rearrangement joins TRBV11-2 to TRBJ1-2; perhaps TRBD1 as D (6 bases). The length of the CDR3 is 16 residues. The V end was cut by 3 bases, the J end by 2 bases, with 16 bases between. Germline CDR1 and CDR2: SGHAT and FQNNGV. The CDR3 nucleotides read TGTGCCAGCAGCTTTCGGGGGGCCTCCCTAAACTATGGCTACACCTTC. It specifies CASSFRGASLNYGYTF.

This sequence joins TRBV4-3 and TRBJ2-1, with TRBD2 matching over 8 bases. The V and J ends lost 3 bases and 6 bases, in that order; junction bases with no gene match: 7. The CDR3 spans 15 residues. The germline gives CDR1 LGHNA, CDR2 YSLEER. The CDR3 DNA reads TGCGCCAGCAGCCATAGCGGGAACCTTCCCAATGAGCAGTTCTTC. Its protein product is CASSHSGNLPNEQFF.

The chain has TRBV21-1 and TRBJ2-7; the DNA was not used to check the table's D call, TRBD2. TRBV21-1 is a listed pseudogene. CDR3 size: 17 residues. CDR3 in amino acids: CASSKTSGRFPEGEQYF. In nucleotides, the CDR3 is TGTGCCAGCAGCAAAACTAGCGGGAGATTCCCCGAGGGCGAGCAGTACTTC.

The chain employs TRBV5-6 and TRBJ2-3; 10 nucleotides line up with TRBD2. The germline CDR1 and CDR2 sequences are SGHDT and YYEEEE. This CDR3 has 16 residues. Germline trimming cut 4 bases from V and 3 bases from J; bases unmatched to any gene: 8. The CDR3 DNA reads TGTGCCAGCAGCCTGAGGCCAGCGGGGGGGACAGATACGCAGTATTTT. It specifies CASSLRPAGGTDTQYF.

The chain combines TRBV4-3 with TRBJ2-7, with TRBD1 identical over 7 bases. This CDR3 spans 15 amino acids. The germline V gene has CDR1 LGHNA and CDR2 YSLEER. The junction had 7 bases not matched to a gene; V was cut back by 2 bases and J by 3 bases. The CDR3: CASSQMGTANYEQYF. The CDR3 DNA reads as TGCGCCAGCAGCCAAATGGGGACAGCAAACTACGAGCAGTACTTC.

J is TRBJ2-3 and V is TRBV6-6; TRBD2 matches at 10 bases. The germline V gene encodes CDR1 MNHNY and CDR2 SVGAGI (reference sequence). After removal of 6 bases from V and 6 bases from J, the junction contained 9 bases not matched to a gene. The CDR3 length is 15 residues. CDR3 nucleotide sequence: TGTGCCAGCAGCCGCCAGCGGGAGGGCCAGGATACGCAGTATTTT. Encoded protein: CASSRQREGQDTQYF.

CDR3 bases: TGTGCCAGCAGTTTATTCAGCGGGGGGCGAGAAGATACGCAGTATTTT. This translates into CASSLFSGGREDTQYF. The chain is built from TRBV27 and TRBJ2-3, with 9 bases lining up with TRBD2. V lost 1 base, J lost 5 bases, and 7 bases stayed unmatched. The V gene's germline CDR1 is MNHEY and CDR2 SMNVEV (reference sequence). This CDR3 region has 16 residues.

Comments on this clone: Relative to the germline gene, one junction end is altered; a read error may explain this. Written as DNA, the CDR3 is TGTGCTAGCAGCCTCGGGACGGAGGCAACTAATGAAAAACTGTTTTTT. Its translation is CASSLGTEATNEKLFF. This sequence joins TRBV7-7 and TRBJ1-4, with D perhaps TRBD1 (5 bases). Germline V gene sequence: CDR1 SSHAT, CDR2 FNYEAQ (reference sequence). The CDR3 has 16 residues. Full variable domain (missing parts from reference TRBV7-7 and TRBJ1-4): GAGVSQSPRYKVTKRGQDVTLRCDPISSHATLYWYQQALGQGPEFLTYFNYEAQPDKSGLPSDRFSAERPEGSISTLTIQRTEQRDSAMYRCASSLGTEATNEKLFFGSGTQLSVL.

This chain uses TRBV5-1 with TRBJ1-1; no reliable D call. Looked up from germline, CDR1 is SGHRS and CDR2 is YFSETQ. V lost 1 base, J lost 1 base, and 5 bases lay in between. The CDR3 sequence is 13 residues long. CDR3 residues: CASSLSPNTEAFF. In DNA form, the CDR3 reads TGCGCCAGCAGCTTGTCGCCGAACACTGAAGCTTTCTTT.

The chain couples TRBV6-6 to TRBJ2-3, with no clear D. The CDR3 is 14 amino acids. The germline V and J ends were trimmed by 5 bases and 2 bases, with 11 bases remaining between them. In germline, CDR1 is MNHNY, CDR2 SVGAGI (reference sequence). The CDR3 is CASSPGAYTDTQYF. CDR3 in DNA: TGTGCCAGCAGTCCAGGCGCTTACACAGATACGCAGTATTTT.

This clone was seen a single time. In DNA, the CDR3 is TGTGCCAGCAGCCCCGGGACAGACTTTAACTATGGCTACACCTTC. Translated: CASSPGTDFNYGYTF. This chain links TRBV7-6 with TRBJ1-2, with 7 bases matching TRBD1. CDR3 length: 15 amino acids. CDR1 is SGHVS and CDR2 is FNYEAQ in the germline V gene. V lost 5 bases to trimming and J lost 1 base; unmatched junction nucleotides: 7.

This sequence joins TRBV12-5 and TRBJ2-5, with TRBD2 matching over 9 bases. CDR3 length: 14 residues. Germline CDR1 reads LGHNT; CDR2 reads FRNRAP. The junction had 6 bases not matched to a gene; V was cut back by 7 bases and J by 3 bases. This chain's CDR3 is CASALGGREETQYF. The DNA of the CDR3 is TGTGCTAGTGCCCTTGGCGGGAGGGAAGAGACCCAGTACTTC.

The chain is built from TRBV5-8 and TRBJ1-2, with unresolved D. CDR1 and CDR2 (germline): SGHTS, YDEGEE. CDR3 size: 14 residues. Trimming stripped 2 bases from V and 4 bases from J, with 12 bases between. The CDR3 DNA is TGTGCCAGCAGCTTTCCGGCCCCTATCTATGGCTACACCTTC. Protein product: CASSFPAPIYGYTF.

This rearrangement joins TRBV4-3 to TRBJ2-7; a weak D match, TRBD2 (6 bases). Germline V gene data show CDR1 as LGHNA and CDR2 as YSLEER. Trimming shortened V by 0 bases and J by 4 bases, and 16 bases separated the two germline ends. The CDR3 is made up of 16 amino acids. CDR3 region: CASSQDLAGRLYEQYF. DNA for the CDR3: TGCGCCAGCAGCCAAGATTTGGCAGGGAGGTTGTACGAGCAGTACTTC.

The chain links TRBV27 to TRBJ2-7; no definite D call. The CDR3 length is 14 residues. Trimming stripped 4 bases from V and 2 bases from J, with 12 bases between. The germline V gene has CDR1 MNHEY and CDR2 SMNVEV (reference sequence). DNA of the CDR3: TGTGCCAGCAGTTACGGCGGTCAGACCTACGAGCAGTACTTC. The encoded protein is CASSYGGQTYEQYF.